These T cell receptor beta chains were read from a single sample in a study of neoadjuvant anti-PD-1 for oral cavity cancer. The repertoire was sequenced with immunoSEQ multiplex PCR; TCRdb's copy has only in-frame clones and lacks some. The sample lists 75,000 or so clones, 84% occurring once. The sample here was PBMCs, taken before nivolumab (anti-PD-1) treatment. All receptors come from a person between 40 and 85 years old with oral cavity squamous cell carcinoma. Each CDR3 is given with its conserved first and last residue. The D gene is left open where the match is weak. Clone size is given for some rows only: seen once, a few or many times, or a class if the clone is expanded.

TRBD2,TRBJ2-2,-,TRBV29-1,CSVQREWAGELFF,TGCAGCGTCCAGCGGGAGTGGGCCGGGGAGCTGTTTTTT
TRBD1,TRBJ1-4,-,TRBV2,CASTDRGREKLFF,TGTGCCAGCACGGACAGGGGGCGGGAAAAACTGTTTTTT
-,TRBJ1-1,few,TRBV28,CASIPDLNTEAFF,TGTGCCAGCATTCCTGACCTGAACACTGAAGCTTTCTTT
-,TRBJ2-7,-,TRBV15,CATSRSQGGYEQYF,TGTGCCACCAGCAGGTCACAGGGAGGCTACGAGCAGTACTTC
-,TRBJ2-7,-,TRBV19,CASNSRGGEQYF,TGTGCCAGTAATTCCCGGGGAGGCGAGCAGTACTTC
-,TRBJ2-3,-,TRBV6-1,CASSEFFTDTQYF,TGTGCCAGCAGTGAATTTTTCACAGATACGCAGTATTTT
-,TRBJ2-5,-,TRBV10-3,CAISEGQYQETQYF,TGTGCCATCAGTGAGGGTCAGTACCAAGAGACCCAGTACTTC
TRBD2,TRBJ2-7,-,TRBV19,CASKSQAGLGSYEQYF,TGTGCCAGTAAAAGTCAGGCCGGACTAGGGTCCTACGAGCAGTACTTC
TRBD1,TRBJ2-5,-,TRBV2,CASSRGRAGGLETQYF,TGTGCCAGCAGTAGGGGAAGGGCAGGGGGTCTGGAGACCCAGTACTTC
-,TRBJ2-5,-,TRBV2,CASSELVAIQETQYF,TGTGCCAGCAGTGAATTAGTAGCGATCCAAGAGACCCAGTACTTC
-,TRBJ1-4,few,TRBV6-1,CASSRDDVSELFF,TGTGCCAGCAGCCGGGACGACGTATCGGAACTGTTTTTT
-,TRBJ1-1,-,TRBV11-1,CASTSNRASMNTEAFF,TGTGCCAGCACCTCCAACAGGGCTTCTATGAACACTGAAGCTTTCTTT
TRBD1,TRBJ1-1,-,TRBV6-5,CASSPGGNTEAFF,TGTGCCAGCAGTCCAGGGGGGAACACTGAAGCTTTCTTT
-,TRBJ2-3,-,TRBV5-1,CASSIQEPTDTQYF,TGCGCCAGCAGCATACAGGAACCCACAGATACGCAGTATTTT
TRBD2,TRBJ2-7,many,TRBV19,CASSRQLAGGPYEQYF,TGTGCCAGTAGTAGACAACTAGCGGGGGGCCCCTACGAGCAGTACTTC
-,TRBJ1-4,-,TRBV5-6,CASSLTGKEGEKLFF,TGTGCCAGCAGCTTGACGGGGAAGGAAGGGGAAAAACTGTTTTTT
TRBD1,TRBJ2-7,-,TRBV19,CASKRGQGSYEQYF,TGTGCCAGTAAACGGGGACAGGGATCCTACGAGCAGTACTTC
-,TRBJ2-3,-,TRBV6-1,CASSWGDTQYF,TGTGCCAGCAGCTGGGGAGATACGCAGTATTTT
TRBD2,TRBJ2-4,-,TRBV2,CASSERGRAINIQYF,TGTGCCAGCAGTGAACGCGGGAGGGCCATAAACATTCAGTACTTC
TRBD1,TRBJ2-6,-,TRBV5-6,CASSLGDRNSGANVLTF,TGTGCCAGCAGCTTGGGGGACAGGAACTCTGGGGCCAACGTCCTGACTTTC
-,TRBJ2-3,-,TRBV7-9,CASSLQVQDTQYF,TGTGCCAGCAGCTTACAGGTACAAGATACGCAGTATTTT
TRBD2,TRBJ2-7,-,TRBV7-2,CASSLASGSGYEQYF,TGTGCCAGCAGCTTGGCTAGCGGGAGTGGCTACGAGCAGTACTTC
-,TRBJ2-5,few,TRBV5-6,CASSLLGGETQYF,TGTGCCAGCAGCTTGCTAGGAGGTGAGACCCAGTACTTC
-,TRBJ2-7,-,TRBV5-1,CASSLAEGGQAYEQYF,TGCGCCAGCAGCTTGGCCGAGGGAGGACAGGCGTACGAGCAGTACTTC
-,TRBJ2-1,-,TRBV19,CASSIDGRSNEQFF,TGTGCCAGTAGTATTGATGGCAGATCCAATGAGCAGTTCTTC
TRBD2,TRBJ2-3,-,TRBV15,CATSRDFLAGTDTQYF,TGTGCCACCAGCAGAGATTTCCTAGCGGGAACAGATACGCAGTATTTT
TRBD1,TRBJ1-1,-,TRBV11-2,CASSLDARDRNTEAFF,TGTGCCAGCAGCTTAGATGCGCGGGACAGGAACACTGAAGCTTTCTTT
-,TRBJ1-4,-,TRBV19,CASSYGIGTTNEKLFF,TGTGCCAGTAGTTACGGGATTGGCACAACTAATGAAAAACTGTTTTTT
-,TRBJ2-7,-,TRBV6-6,CASGDHPYEQYF,TGTGCCAGCGGGGACCACCCCTACGAGCAGTACTTC
-,TRBJ2-7,-,TRBV5-6,CASSLAPGSYEQYF,TGTGCCAGCAGCTTGGCCCCAGGGAGCTACGAGCAGTACTTC
-,TRBJ2-7,-,TRBV7-8,CASSPRTGNYEQYF,TGTGCCAGCAGCCCGCGGACTGGAAACTACGAGCAGTACTTC
TRBD1,TRBJ1-2,-,TRBV27,CASRQTGFEGYTF,TGTGCCAGCAGGCAGACAGGGTTCGAGGGCTACACCTTC
-,TRBJ2-5,-,TRBV6-1,CASSVKGLGETQYF,TGTGCCAGCAGTGTTAAGGGCCTCGGCGAGACCCAGTACTTC
-,TRBJ2-1,-,TRBV10-1,CASSEKNVGLPGNEQFF,TGCGCCAGCAGTGAGAAGAACGTGGGACTGCCTGGGAATGAGCAGTTCTTC
-,TRBJ1-1,few,TRBV7-2,CASSLEHGVTEAFF,TGTGCCAGCAGCTTAGAGCACGGGGTAACTGAAGCTTTCTTT
-,TRBJ1-3,-,TRBV9,CASSVEISGNTIYF,TGTGCCAGCAGCGTAGAGATCTCTGGAAACACCATATATTTT
-,TRBJ2-3,-,TRBV27,CASSRTGSTDTQYF,TGTGCCAGCAGTCGAACAGGGAGCACAGATACGCAGTATTTT
-,TRBJ2-2,-,TRBV2,CASGSLGGELFF,TGTGCCAGCGGAAGTTTGGGCGGGGAGCTGTTTTTT
-,TRBJ2-5,-,TRBV5-1,CASSFKGYQETQYF,TGCGCCAGCAGCTTTAAGGGGTACCAAGAGACCCAGTACTTC
-,TRBJ1-1,-,TRBV28,CASSLSSMNTEAFF,TGTGCCAGCAGCCTCTCATCCATGAACACTGAAGCTTTCTTT
-,TRBJ1-1,-,TRBV5-1,CASSLGAGTEAFF,TGCGCCAGCAGCTTGGGAGCGGGAACTGAAGCTTTCTTT
-,TRBJ2-7,-,TRBV10-3,CAISEARGSEEQYF,TGTGCCATCAGTGAGGCCAGGGGTTCGGAGGAGCAGTACTTC
TRBD2,TRBJ2-3,-,TRBV29-1,CSVAGTSGRGGLTDTQYF,TGCAGCGTCGCCGGGACTAGCGGGAGGGGGGGCCTCACAGATACGCAGTATTTT
-,TRBJ2-2,-,TRBV5-1,CASSLDSYANTGELFF,TGCGCCAGCAGCTTGGACAGCTACGCGAACACCGGGGAGCTGTTTTTT
-,TRBJ2-7,-,TRBV28,CASSFYYEQYF,TGTGCCAGCAGTTTTTACTACGAGCAGTACTTC
-,TRBJ2-5,-,TRBV5-6,CASSLALGGGETQYF,TGTGCCAGCAGCTTGGCCCTGGGAGGGGGGGAGACCCAGTACTTC
-,TRBJ1-4,-,TRBV29-1,CSVGEKPNEKLFF,TGCAGCGTTGGCGAAAAGCCTAATGAAAAACTGTTTTTT
TRBD2,TRBJ2-7,-,TRBV7-2,CASSLALRGGSAPSYEQYF,TGTGCCAGCAGCTTAGCGCTAAGAGGCGGGAGTGCCCCCTCCTACGAGCAGTACTTC
-,TRBJ2-7,-,TRBV10-3,CAVLAGGVGYEQYF,TGTGCCGTCCTAGCAGGAGGGGTGGGATACGAGCAGTACTTC
-,TRBJ2-7,-,TRBV10-3,CAASRDTYEQYF,TGTGCCGCGTCCCGGGACACCTACGAGCAGTACTTC
TRBD1,TRBJ1-4,-,TRBV28,CASSLSDRGEKLFF,TGTGCCAGCAGTTTATCCGACAGGGGTGAAAAACTGTTTTTT